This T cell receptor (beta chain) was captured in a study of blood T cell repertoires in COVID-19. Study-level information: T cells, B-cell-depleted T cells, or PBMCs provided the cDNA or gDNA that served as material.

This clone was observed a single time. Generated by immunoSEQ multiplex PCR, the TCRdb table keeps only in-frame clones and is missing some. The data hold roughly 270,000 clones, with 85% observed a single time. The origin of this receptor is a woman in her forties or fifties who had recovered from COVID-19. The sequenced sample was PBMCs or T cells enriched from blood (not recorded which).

The chain's CDR3 is CASSPGLAGAYEQYF. In nucleotides, the CDR3 is TGCGCCAGCAGCCCGGGACTAGCGGGAGCCTACGAGCAGTACTTC. The chain couples TRBV5-1 to TRBJ2-7; TRBD2 matches 14 bases. The germline V gene encodes CDR1 SGHRS and CDR2 YFSETQ. CDR3 size: 15 residues. Germline trimming cut 4 bases from V and 2 bases from J; bases unmatched to any gene: 2.